This T cell receptor beta chain originates from a study of blood T cell repertoires in COVID-19. On the study more broadly: Researchers got acute and convalescent COVID-19 samples from the United States, Italy and Spain. The cDNA or gDNA used as material had been derived from T cells, B-cell-depleted T cells, or PBMCs.

In the authors' workflow: How many nucleated cells were present was estimated from reference gene primer amplification. TCRdb's copy holds only in-frame clones and misses some; the assay was immunoSEQ multiplex PCR. D and trimming were read from the DNA, whereas the V and J calls and clone size are those reported in that table. The data contain more than 85,000 clones, around 85% of them singletons. V lost 5 bases, J lost 7 bases, and 17 bases lay in between. The germline gives CDR1 LNHNV, CDR2 YYDKDF (reference sequence). This CDR3 has 15 residues. Material for sequencing was peripheral blood. This chain links TRBV15 with TRBJ1-4; D remains ambiguous. This TCR was recovered from a human donor in a cohort sampled during active COVID-19. The CDR3 region has the DNA TGTGCCACCAGCGAACAACACGTACGGGGTGAAAAACTGTTTTTT. It encodes CATSEQHVRGEKLFF.